Listed below are T cell receptor beta chains from one sample, sequenced in a study of blood T cell repertoires in COVID-19. The table came from immunoSEQ multiplex PCR; TCRdb's copy has only in-frame clones and leaves some out. This repertoire shows 210,000 or so clones, about 91% found once; its top ten account for 0.95% to 1.5%. The sequenced material came from peripheral blood. Receptors were obtained from a man aged 25-45 years with acute or convalescent COVID-19. The CDR3 runs from the conserved cysteine through the conserved F or W. The D gene is left open where the match is weak. Clone size, where shown, is once, few, many, or a class for clones that have expanded.

v_gene	j_gene	abundance	d_gene	CDR3nt	CDR3aa
TRBV12-3/TRBV12-4	TRBJ2-2	.	.	TGTGCCAGCAGTAGTACCCCAGCCGGGGAGCTGTTTTTT	CASSSTPAGELFF
TRBV5-1	TRBJ2-1	.	TRBD2	TGCGCCAGCACGGGGGGCTACAATGAGCAGTTCTTC	CASTGGYNEQFF
TRBV7-6	TRBJ2-1	.	TRBD2	TGTGCCAGCAGCTTAAGGCTAGCGGGAGCGCCTGGGGCCCACAATGAGCAGTTCTTC	CASSLRLAGAPGAHNEQFF
TRBV19	TRBJ2-7	.	TRBD2	TGTGCCAGTAGTAGCGGGGGGGACTACGAGCAGTACTTC	CASSSGGDYEQYF
TRBV7-2	TRBJ2-7	.	.	TGTGCCAGCAGCTGGACACCCTCCTACGAGCAGTACTTC	CASSWTPSYEQYF
TRBV4-1	TRBJ2-2	once	TRBD2	TGCGCCGGCAGCCCGTTGGGGTCGAAGACTAGCGGTATAACCGGGGAGCTGTTTTTT	CAGSPLGSKTSGITGELFF
TRBV27	TRBJ2-7	.	TRBD2	TGTGCCCCACCGCCGGCGGGGGGAAAGAGGGACGAGCAGTACTTC	CAPPPAGGKRDEQYF
TRBV11-2	TRBJ1-5	.	.	TGTGCCAGCAGCTTACTTGGGAGCGGCAATCAGCCCCAGCATTTT	CASSLLGSGNQPQHF
TRBV13	TRBJ2-3	.	TRBD2	TGTGCCAGCAGCTTATTTCATAGCGGGGGGTCAACAGATACGCAGTATTTT	CASSLFHSGGSTDTQYF
TRBV28	TRBJ2-3	.	TRBD2	TGTGCCAGCAGTCCTGAAAACCTCGGGACTAGCGGGGGTGTCCGAAACGTAGATACGCAGTATTTT	CASSPENLGTSGGVRNVDTQYF
TRBV5-1	TRBJ2-3	.	.	TGCGCCAGCAGCAACCAGGTAGATACGCAGTATTTT	CASSNQVDTQYF